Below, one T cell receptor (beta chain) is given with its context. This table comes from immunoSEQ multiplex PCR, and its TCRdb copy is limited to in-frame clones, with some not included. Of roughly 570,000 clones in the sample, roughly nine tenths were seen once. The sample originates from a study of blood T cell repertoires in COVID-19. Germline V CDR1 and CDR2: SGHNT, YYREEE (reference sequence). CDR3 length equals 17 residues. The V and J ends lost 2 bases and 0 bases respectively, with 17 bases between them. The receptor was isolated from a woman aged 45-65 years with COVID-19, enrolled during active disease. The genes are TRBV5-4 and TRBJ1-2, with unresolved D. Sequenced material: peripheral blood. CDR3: CASSFLPESLPNYGYTF. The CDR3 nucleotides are TGTGCCAGCAGCTTTCTGCCGGAGTCCCTCCCTAACTATGGCTACACCTTC.